This T cell receptor (beta chain) was documented in a study of OX40 agonist ivuxolimab in advanced cancers. Overall study: Enrolled patients in dose escalation had cancers that were hepatocellular carcinoma, melanoma, renal cell or head and neck cancer.

Method: immunoSEQ multiplex PCR; TCRdb's copy keeps in-frame clones and lacks some. The table shows tens of thousands of clones, with about 90% occurring only once. The CDR3 has 16 residues. The germline V gene has CDR1 GTSNPN and CDR2 SVGIG (reference sequence). Trimming pared 0 bases from V and 0 bases from J, leaving 12 bases between. This clone was found once. The V call is TRBV30, the J call TRBJ1-3; tentatively, D is TRBD1 (5 bases). The sample consisted of CD4+ or CD8+ T cells sorted from blood, taken in a trial of the OX40 agonist ivuxolimab. This TCR came from an adult with an advanced solid tumor such as melanoma, head and neck, liver or kidney cancer. Here the CDR3 reads CAWSVRGSRSGNTIYF. The CDR3 bases are TGTGCCTGGAGTGTACGGGGCAGCCGCTCTGGAAACACCATATATTTT.